These 11 T cell receptor beta chains were all obtained from the same sample, sequenced in a study of immune heterogeneity within non-small cell lung tumors. Multiplex PCR amplified TCR beta CDR3 with 32 V and 13 J primers. TCRdb re-analysed the multiplex PCR reads in MiXCR, keeping a single row per CDR3 protein. Seen here are approximately 2,200 distinct CDR3 sequences, about a third observed once, and the top ten hold around 26%. For each sample, template was 600 ng of bulk tumor genomic DNA. Each primary tumor yielded several biopsies, collected far apart from one another at surgery. Those enrolled were patients newly diagnosed with untreated non-small cell lung cancer and undergoing curative surgery. The source material was lung tumor tissue. These receptors were obtained from a man between 65 and 79 years old with non-small cell lung cancer.

Points on this clonotype: Germline and junction disagree at one end, which may indicate a read error. The chain has TRBV29-1 and TRBJ2-2; 7 nucleotides line up with TRBD2. Germline V gene lookup returns CDR1 SQVTM and CDR2 ANQGSEA. The CDR3 runs 14 residues. DNA of the CDR3: TGCAGCGGTCGGCGGGAGAAAGACACCGTGGAGCTGTTTTTT. It encodes CSGRREKDTVELFF.

This clonotype was recorded once. A much more abundant neighbour one base away suggests this may be a read error. This chain connects TRBV2 to TRBJ1-5, with TRBD1 as a possible D gene (6 bases). The germline CDR1 and CDR2 sequences are SNHLY and FYNNEI. This CDR3 comprises 14 residues. V shed 4 bases and J shed 7 bases, with 14 bases lying between them. For the CDR3, the DNA is TGTGCCAGCAGTGGGACAGTGGGCGTCCAGCCCCAGCATTTT. It encodes CASSGTVGVQPQHF.

This clonotype is termed medium-sized. The chain links TRBV30 to TRBJ2-2; 16 positions match TRBD2. This CDR3 has 20 amino acids. From germline, CDR1 is GTSNPN and CDR2 SVGIG (reference sequence). After removal of 0 bases from V and 7 bases from J, the junction contained 14 bases not matched to a gene. The CDR3 protein is CAWSVPTGLAGGPRGGELFF. The CDR3 DNA follows: TGTGCCTGGAGTGTACCCACGGGACTAGCGGGAGGGCCCCGGGGCGGGGAGCTGTTTTTT.

V usage is TRBV6-9 and J usage is TRBJ2-3; D perhaps matches TRBD2 (6 bases). This CDR3 has 14 amino acids. CDR1 is MNHGY, CDR2 SVAAGI, per germline. Between the trimmed V and J ends, which lost 7 bases and 3 bases, there was a span of 14 bases. CDR3 loop: CASTWRAATDTQYF. The CDR3 nucleotides read TGTGCCAGCACTTGGAGGGCGGCTACAGATACGCAGTATTTT.

The rearrangement joins TRBV6-2 or TRBV6-3 to TRBJ1-1; D unresolved. CDR3 length: 15 amino acids. The germline gives CDR1 MNHEY, CDR2 SVGEGT. Trimming took off 2 bases at V and 6 bases at J, with 16 bases between the two ends. The CDR3 bases are TGTGCCAGCAGTTACGCGTCGGGCCAAAGGGCTGAAGCTTTCTTT. Its protein is CASSYASGQRAEAFF.

J is TRBJ2-1 and V is TRBV20-1, with D perhaps matching TRBD1 (6 bases). Trimming left V 4 bases short and J 1 base short, with 11 bases between. The CDR3 runs 14 residues. Germline-derived CDR1 and CDR2 are DFQATT and SNEGSKA (reference sequence). CDR3 sequence (DNA): TGCAGTGCTACCCCAGGGGCTTCCTACAATGAGCAGTTCTTC. It encodes CSATPGASYNEQFF.

This clonotype is large by share. This chain uses TRBV4-1 with TRBJ1-2, with TRBD1 identical over 7 bases. The CDR3 runs to 15 residues. V lost 2 bases, J lost 2 bases, and 5 bases stayed unmatched. Germline V gene data show CDR1 as MGHRA and CDR2 as YSYEKL. This CDR3 is CASSQTQGTNYGYTF. The CDR3 nucleotides read TGCGCCAGCAGCCAAACACAGGGGACGAACTATGGCTACACCTTC.

The genes are TRBV2 and TRBJ1-1; a possible D gene is TRBD1 (5 bases). This CDR3 spans 16 amino acids. Germline V CDR1 and CDR2: SNHLY, FYNNEI. The V gene lost 7 bases and the J gene lost 1 base, with 19 bases spanning the gap. CDR3 in DNA: TGTGCCAGCAACGGGGGAAGACTCGGGGGGAACACTGAAGCTTTCTTT. This sequence encodes CASNGGRLGGNTEAFF.

This clonotype was picked up a small number of times. The rearrangement links TRBV7-9 to TRBJ2-3; D not resolved. The germline gives CDR1 SEHNR, CDR2 FQNEAQ (reference sequence). This CDR3 comprises 15 residues. V lost 7 bases and J 5 bases, leaving 19 bases between the germline ends. The CDR3 loop is CASTPGLGKQDTQYF. The CDR3 DNA follows: TGTGCCAGCACCCCGGGCCTTGGAAAGCAAGATACGCAGTATTTT.

The chain joins TRBV20-1 to TRBJ2-7, with D hard to call. Germline CDR1 and CDR2: DFQATT and SNEGSKA (reference sequence). V was shortened by 0 bases and J by 1 base, with 7 bases between the two germline ends. This CDR3 has 13 residues. The DNA of the CDR3 is TGCAGTGCTAGAGACGGCAGATCCTACGAGCAGTACTTC. Amino acid sequence: CSARDGRSYEQYF.

This clonotype is medium-sized. This sequence joins TRBV11-2 and TRBJ1-6, with D uncertain. CDR1 and CDR2 (germline): SGHAT, FQNNGV. The CDR3 runs to 13 residues. Between the trimmed V and J ends, which lost 5 bases and 7 bases, there was a span of 9 bases. CDR3 bases: TGTGCCAGCAGCCCGGGGTACAATTCACCCCTCCACTTT. Translation: CASSPGYNSPLHF.